Listed here is a single T cell receptor beta chain. Its specificity is unknown. The data belong to a study of siplizumab effects on memory and regulatory T cells. General study points: Unstimulated subsets contained matches for only a minor fraction of alloreactive clones. It was not possible to assign a naive or memory phenotype to roughly 80-95% of proliferating CD4+ or CD8+ clones.

CDR3 length: 16 amino acids. The germline V and J ends were trimmed by 3 bases and 0 bases, with 13 bases remaining between them. The V gene's germline CDR1 is SGHKS and CDR2 YYEKEE (reference sequence). TCR templates, about 100,000 per sample, were assayed. Some clones are missing from TCRdb's copy, which holds only in-frame ones; the method was immunoSEQ multiplex PCR. The repertoire includes approximately 120,000 clones, about 91% of them detected once, and under 0.75% sits in the top ten. The TCR comes from a human donor in good health. Specimen: Tregs sorted from blood. The chain combines TRBV5-5 with TRBJ1-5; D is possibly TRBD1 (5 bases). The CDR3 reads CASSWTGHISNQPQHF. CDR3 DNA sequence: TGTGCCAGCAGCTGGACCGGACACATTAGCAATCAGCCCCAGCATTTT.